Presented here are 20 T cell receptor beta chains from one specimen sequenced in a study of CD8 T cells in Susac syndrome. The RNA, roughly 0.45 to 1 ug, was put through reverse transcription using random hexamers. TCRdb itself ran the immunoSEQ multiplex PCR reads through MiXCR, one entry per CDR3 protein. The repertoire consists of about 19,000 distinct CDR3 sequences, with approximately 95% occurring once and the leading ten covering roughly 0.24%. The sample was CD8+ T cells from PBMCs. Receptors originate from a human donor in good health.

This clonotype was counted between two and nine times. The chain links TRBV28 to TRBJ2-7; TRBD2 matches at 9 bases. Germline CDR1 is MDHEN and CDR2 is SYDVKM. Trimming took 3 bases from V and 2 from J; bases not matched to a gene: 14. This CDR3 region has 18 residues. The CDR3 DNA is TGTGCCAGCAGTTTCTCTCAAATTGTTGCGGGAGGGACCTACGAGCAGTACTTC. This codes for CASSFSQIVAGGTYEQYF.

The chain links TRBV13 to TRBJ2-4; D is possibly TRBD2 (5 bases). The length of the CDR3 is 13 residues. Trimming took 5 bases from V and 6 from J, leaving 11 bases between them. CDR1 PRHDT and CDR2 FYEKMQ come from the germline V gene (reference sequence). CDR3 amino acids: CASSRGSGNIQYF. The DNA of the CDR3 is TGTGCCAGCAGCCGAGGGTCCGGAAACATTCAGTACTTC.

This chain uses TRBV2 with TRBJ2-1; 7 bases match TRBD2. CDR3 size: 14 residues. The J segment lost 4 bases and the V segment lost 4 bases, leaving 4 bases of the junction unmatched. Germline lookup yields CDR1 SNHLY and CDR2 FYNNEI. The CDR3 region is CASSAPSGYNEQFF. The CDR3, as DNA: TGTGCCAGCAGTGCCCCTAGCGGATACAATGAGCAGTTCTTC. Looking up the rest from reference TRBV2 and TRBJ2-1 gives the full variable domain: EPEVTQTPSHQVTQMGQEVILRCVPISNHLYFYWYRQILGQKVEFLVSFYNNEISEKSEIFDDQFSVERPDGSNFTLKIRSTKLEDSAMYFCASSAPSGYNEQFFGPGTRLTVL.

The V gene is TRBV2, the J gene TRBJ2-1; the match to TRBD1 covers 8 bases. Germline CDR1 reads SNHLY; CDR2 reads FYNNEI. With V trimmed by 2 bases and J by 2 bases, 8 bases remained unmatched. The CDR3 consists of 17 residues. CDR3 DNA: TGTGCCAGCAGTGAACAGGTCCCGGGACAGGCCTACAATGAGCAGTTCTTC. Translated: CASSEQVPGQAYNEQFF.

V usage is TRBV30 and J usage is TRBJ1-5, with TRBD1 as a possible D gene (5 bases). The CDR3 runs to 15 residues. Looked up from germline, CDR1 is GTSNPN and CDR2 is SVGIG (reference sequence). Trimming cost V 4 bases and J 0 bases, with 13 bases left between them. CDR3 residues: CAWTPGHLSNQPQHF. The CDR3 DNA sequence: TGTGCCTGGACTCCTGGACATCTTAGCAATCAGCCCCAGCATTTT. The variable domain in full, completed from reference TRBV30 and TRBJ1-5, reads SQTIHQWPATLVQPVGSPLSLECTVEGTSNPNLYWYRQAAGRGLQLLFYSVGIGQISSEVPQNLSASRPQDRQFILSSKKLLLSDSGFYLCAWTPGHLSNQPQHFGDGTRLSIL.

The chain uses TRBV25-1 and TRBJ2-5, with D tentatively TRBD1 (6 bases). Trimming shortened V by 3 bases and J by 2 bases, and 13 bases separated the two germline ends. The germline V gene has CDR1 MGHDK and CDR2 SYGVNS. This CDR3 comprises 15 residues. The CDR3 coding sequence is TGTGCCAGCAGTGATGCAGGGGCCACACAAGAGACCCAGTACTTC. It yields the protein CASSDAGATQETQYF.

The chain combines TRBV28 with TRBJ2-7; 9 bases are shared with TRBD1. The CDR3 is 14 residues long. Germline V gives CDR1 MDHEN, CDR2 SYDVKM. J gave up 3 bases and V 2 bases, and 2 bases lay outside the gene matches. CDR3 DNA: TGTGCCAGCAGTTTAACAGGGGGCAACTACGAGCAGTACTTC. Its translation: CASSLTGGNYEQYF.

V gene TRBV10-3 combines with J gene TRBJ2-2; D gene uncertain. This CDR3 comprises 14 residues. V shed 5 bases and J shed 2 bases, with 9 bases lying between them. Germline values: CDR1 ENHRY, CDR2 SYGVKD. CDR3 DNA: TGTGCCATCAGTATAATGTCCAACACCGGGGAGCTGTTTTTT. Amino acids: CAISIMSNTGELFF.

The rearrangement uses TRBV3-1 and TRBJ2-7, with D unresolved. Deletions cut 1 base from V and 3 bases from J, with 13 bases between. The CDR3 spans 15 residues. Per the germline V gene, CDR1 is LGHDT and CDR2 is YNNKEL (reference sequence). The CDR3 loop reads CASSQVSITNYEQYV. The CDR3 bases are TGTGCCAGCAGCCAAGTCAGTATCACAAACTACGAGCAGTACGTC.

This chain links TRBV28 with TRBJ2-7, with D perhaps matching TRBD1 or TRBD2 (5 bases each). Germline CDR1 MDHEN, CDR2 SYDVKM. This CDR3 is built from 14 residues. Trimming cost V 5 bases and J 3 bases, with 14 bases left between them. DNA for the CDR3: TGTGCCAGCAGTGGTGGGACGGTTCACTACGAGCAGTACGTC. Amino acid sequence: CASSGGTVHYEQYV.

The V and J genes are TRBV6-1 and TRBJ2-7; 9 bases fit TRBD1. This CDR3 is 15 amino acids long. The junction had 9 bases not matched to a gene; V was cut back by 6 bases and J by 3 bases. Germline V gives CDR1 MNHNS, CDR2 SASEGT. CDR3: CASRDRDRDYYEQYF. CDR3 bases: TGTGCCAGCAGGGACCGGGACAGGGACTACTACGAGCAGTACTTC.

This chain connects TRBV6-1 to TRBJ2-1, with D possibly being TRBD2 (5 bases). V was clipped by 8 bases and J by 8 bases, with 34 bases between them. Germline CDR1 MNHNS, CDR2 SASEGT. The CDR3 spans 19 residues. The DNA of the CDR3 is TGTGCCAGCGGATCACCGGGATCCGGCCTAGGATACGGTTTCTATGAGCAGTTCTTC. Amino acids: CASGSPGSGLGYGFYEQFF.

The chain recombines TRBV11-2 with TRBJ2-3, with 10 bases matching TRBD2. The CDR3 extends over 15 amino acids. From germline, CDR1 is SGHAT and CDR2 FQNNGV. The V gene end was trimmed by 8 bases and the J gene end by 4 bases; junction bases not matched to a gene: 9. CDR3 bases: TGTGCCAGCGGTATCCTAGCGGGAGTCGCAGATACGCAGTATTTT. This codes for CASGILAGVADTQYF.

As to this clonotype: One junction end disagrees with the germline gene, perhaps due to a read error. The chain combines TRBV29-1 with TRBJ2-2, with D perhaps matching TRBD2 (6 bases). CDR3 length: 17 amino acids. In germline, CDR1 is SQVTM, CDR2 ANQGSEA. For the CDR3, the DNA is TGCAGCGTGAACCCCCGCGCCGAATACTCGAACACCGGGGGGCTGTTTTTT. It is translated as CSVNPRAEYSNTGGLFF.

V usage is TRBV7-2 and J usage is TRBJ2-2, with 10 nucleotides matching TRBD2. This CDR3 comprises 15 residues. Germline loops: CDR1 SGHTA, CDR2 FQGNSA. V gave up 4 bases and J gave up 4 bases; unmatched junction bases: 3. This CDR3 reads CASSYVAGGTGELFF. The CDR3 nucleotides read TGTGCCAGCAGCTACGTAGCGGGAGGCACCGGGGAGCTGTTTTTT.

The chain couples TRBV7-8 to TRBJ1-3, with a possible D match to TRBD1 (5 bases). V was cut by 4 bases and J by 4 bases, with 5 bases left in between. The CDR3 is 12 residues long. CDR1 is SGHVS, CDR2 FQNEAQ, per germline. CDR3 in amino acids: CASSWDGNTIYF. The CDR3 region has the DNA TGTGCCAGCAGCTGGGACGGAAACACCATATATTTT. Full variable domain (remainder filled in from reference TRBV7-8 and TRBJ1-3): GAGVSQSPRYKVAKRGQDVALRCDPISGHVSLFWYQQALGQGPEFLTYFQNEAQLDKSGLPSDRFFAERPEGSVSTLKIQRTQQEDSAVYLCASSWDGNTIYFGEGSWLTVV.

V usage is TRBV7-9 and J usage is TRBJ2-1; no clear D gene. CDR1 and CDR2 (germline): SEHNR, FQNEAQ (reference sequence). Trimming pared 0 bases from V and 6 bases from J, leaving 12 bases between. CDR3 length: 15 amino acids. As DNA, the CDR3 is TGTGCCAGCAGCTTAGCGATAGGGCTACTCAATGAGCAGTTCTTC. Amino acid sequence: CASSLAIGLLNEQFF.

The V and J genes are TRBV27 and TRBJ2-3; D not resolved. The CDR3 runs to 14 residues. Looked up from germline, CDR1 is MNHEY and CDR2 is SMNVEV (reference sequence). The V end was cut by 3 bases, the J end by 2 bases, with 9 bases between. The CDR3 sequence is CASSLNGATDTQYF. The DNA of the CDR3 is TGTGCCAGCAGTTTGAACGGAGCCACAGATACGCAGTATTTT.

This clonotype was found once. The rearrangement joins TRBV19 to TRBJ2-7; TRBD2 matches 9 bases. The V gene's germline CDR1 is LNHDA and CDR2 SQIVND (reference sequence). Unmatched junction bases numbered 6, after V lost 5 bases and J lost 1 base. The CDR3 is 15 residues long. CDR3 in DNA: TGTGCCAGTAGTGCCGGACTAGCGCCGTCCTACGAGCAGTACTTC. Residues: CASSAGLAPSYEQYF.

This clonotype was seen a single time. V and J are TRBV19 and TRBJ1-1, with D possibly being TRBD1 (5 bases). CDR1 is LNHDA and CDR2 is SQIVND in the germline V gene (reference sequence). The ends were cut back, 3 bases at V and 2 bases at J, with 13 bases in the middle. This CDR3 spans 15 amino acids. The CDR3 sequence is CASSMNAGINTEAFF. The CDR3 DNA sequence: TGTGCCAGTAGTATGAACGCAGGGATAAACACTGAAGCTTTCTTT.